What follows are 17 T cell receptor beta chains derived from one specimen sequenced in a study of blood T cell repertoires in COVID-19 (dated by TCRdb to 2018 to 2021). The library was obtained by the immunoSEQ multiplex PCR assay. What TCRdb holds here is the immuneACCESS table cut down to in-frame rearrangements. Part of the clones is not present; checked against another copy, under half of the missing clones reflect an unresolved V gene, and the others are unexplained. Recorded for this sample are under 95,000 clones; 85% to 90% of them occurred a single time. Approximately 17% of the sample rests with the top ten. What was sequenced was peripheral blood. Every receptor here comes from an elderly man in a cohort sampled during active COVID-19.

The gene calls are TRBV5-1 and TRBJ2-5, with TRBD1 identical over 10 bases. The V segment lost 3 bases and the J segment 5 bases; nucleotides outside the gene matches: 10. The CDR3 spans 16 residues. The germline CDR1 and CDR2 sequences are SGHRS and YFSETQ. The CDR3 region is CASSSARTGGDETQYF. The CDR3 region has the DNA TGCGCCAGCAGCTCGGCGCGGACAGGGGGTGACGAGACCCAGTACTTC.

This clone was seen just once. The chain combines TRBV18 with TRBJ1-1; D remains ambiguous. This CDR3 is built from 13 residues. Germline assignment: CDR1 KGHSH and CDR2 LQKENI. With 1 base removed from V and 6 bases from J, the gap between germline ends came to 9 bases. The CDR3 DNA is TGTGCCAGCTCACCACAGACGGCGGCTGAAGCTTTCTTT. Encoded protein: CASSPQTAAEAFF.

This rearrangement joins TRBV7-2 to TRBJ2-1, with D maybe TRBD1 (5 bases). Looked up from germline, CDR1 is SGHTA and CDR2 is FQGNSA. This CDR3 comprises 14 residues. The germline V and J ends were trimmed by 2 bases and 6 bases, with 11 bases remaining between them. For the CDR3, the DNA is TGTGCCAGCAGCTTACTTTGGGGCCCCAATGAGCAGTTCTTC. Amino acid sequence: CASSLLWGPNEQFF.

The J gene is TRBJ2-7, the V gene TRBV10-3, with 12 bases fitting TRBD2. Per the germline V gene, CDR1 is ENHRY and CDR2 is SYGVKD. There are 15 residues in the CDR3. Trimming cost V 5 bases and J 6 bases; bases outside gene matches: 8. CDR3 in amino acids: CAISPTSGGVREQYV. CDR3 bases: TGTGCCATCAGTCCGACTAGCGGGGGAGTTCGCGAGCAGTACGTC.

This sequence joins TRBV20-1 and TRBJ2-3, with a weak D call TRBD2 (7 bases). V lost 3 bases and J lost 1, with 14 bases in between. The CDR3 contains 15 residues. Germline V gives CDR1 DFQATT, CDR2 SNEGSKA (reference sequence). CDR3 sequence (DNA): TGCAGTGCTAGTTATGGGGGGGCGGGCACAGATACGCAGTATTTT. It specifies CSASYGGAGTDTQYF.

Only a few counts were recorded for this clone. The chain couples TRBV7-9 to TRBJ2-7, with 14 bases fitting TRBD2. The germline gives CDR1 SEHNR, CDR2 FQNEAQ (reference sequence). Losses at the gene ends were 4 bases for V and 8 bases for J; bases not matched to a gene: 7. The CDR3 totals 15 residues. This CDR3 is CASSSPGLAGGKQYV. The DNA of the CDR3 is TGTGCCAGCAGCTCCCCCGGACTAGCGGGGGGAAAGCAGTACGTC.

J is TRBJ2-1 and V is TRBV18, with D possibly matching TRBD1 (5 bases). The CDR3 is 16 amino acids. The germline gives CDR1 KGHSH, CDR2 LQKENI. V lost 2 bases to trimming and J lost 6 bases, with 17 bases between them. The CDR3 DNA reads as TGTGCCAGCTCACCAATGCTTGCGGCGCAGGGCAATGAGCAGTTCTTC. Encoded protein: CASSPMLAAQGNEQFF.

The genes are TRBV28 and TRBJ2-7; D perhaps matches TRBD2 (5 bases). The CDR3 covers 14 residues. In germline, CDR1 is MDHEN, CDR2 SYDVKM. Deletions cut 3 bases from V and 0 bases from J, with 9 bases between. DNA of the CDR3: TGTGCCAGCAGTTTCGCGGGCCGCTCCTACGAGCAGTACGTC. This translates into CASSFAGRSYEQYV.

The V call is TRBV25-1, the J call TRBJ2-1; 7 bases are shared with TRBD2. The CDR3 covers 14 residues. J gave up 9 bases and V 4 bases, and 9 bases lay outside the gene matches. Germline V gene sequence: CDR1 MGHDK, CDR2 SYGVNS. CDR3: CASSAGREGIEQFF. The CDR3 region has the DNA TGTGCCAGCAGTGCGGGCAGGGAGGGCATTGAGCAGTTCTTC. Variable domain in full (rest from reference TRBV25-1 and TRBJ2-1): EADIYQTPRYLVIGTGKKITLECSQTMGHDKMYWYQQDPGMELHLIHYSYGVNSTEKGDLSSESTVSRIRTEHFPLTLESARPSHTSQYLCASSAGREGIEQFFGPGTRLTVL.

The V and J genes are TRBV5-1 and TRBJ1-1; TRBD1 matches at 7 bases. This CDR3 is built from 14 residues. V was pared by 2 bases and J by 4 bases, with 5 bases of the junction left unmatched. Germline-derived CDR1 and CDR2 are SGHRS and YFSETQ. As DNA, the CDR3 is TGCGCCAGCAGCTTCCGGAACAGGGGCACTGAAGCTTTCTTT. Translating gives CASSFRNRGTEAFF.

The rearrangement joins TRBV4-1 to TRBJ2-6, with D unresolved. Germline-derived CDR1 and CDR2 are MGHRA and YSYEKL. V dropped 2 bases and J dropped 4 bases, with 9 bases sitting between them. The CDR3 contains 15 residues. DNA of the CDR3: TGCGCCAGCAGCCAAAGCGCACCGGGGGCCAACGTCCTGACTTTC. Translating gives CASSQSAPGANVLTF.

The CDR3 nucleotides read TGTGCCAGCAGCTTACTAGCGACAGGGGGCGCGGGTTCACCCCTCCACTTT. It is translated as CASSLLATGGAGSPLHF. The chain joins TRBV5-6 to TRBJ1-6; TRBD1 agrees at 10 bases. V lost 2 bases, J lost 9 bases, and 11 bases stayed unmatched. Germline V gives CDR1 SGHDT, CDR2 YYEEEE. CDR3 length: 17 amino acids. The complete variable domain, with remaining parts taken from reference TRBV5-6 and TRBJ1-6, reads DAGVTQSPTHLIKTRGQQVTLRCSPKSGHDTVSWYQQALGQGPQFIFQYYEEEERQRGNFPDRFSGHQFPNYSSELNVNALLLGDSALYLCASSLLATGGAGSPLHFGNGTRLTVT.

The V gene is TRBV19, the J gene TRBJ1-5; D not certain. Trimming removed 4 bases at V and 7 bases at J, with 14 bases between. This CDR3 is 14 amino acids long. In germline, CDR1 is LNHDA, CDR2 SQIVND (reference sequence). This chain's CDR3 is CASSNQASGQPQHF. The CDR3 nucleotides read TGTGCCAGTAGTAACCAAGCGTCGGGGCAGCCCCAGCATTTT.

This clone was recorded once. As DNA, the CDR3 is TGTGCCATCCGAGTCGACACGGCCCCCCCTGGGGCCAACGTCCTGACTTTC. Translation: CAIRVDTAPPGANVLTF. This chain links TRBV7-8 with TRBJ2-6; D is uncertain. Looked up from germline, CDR1 is SGHVS and CDR2 is FQNEAQ. The CDR3 runs 17 residues. Trimming removed 10 bases at V and 2 bases at J, with 21 bases between.

This chain connects TRBV6-5 to TRBJ2-1; TRBD2 matches 8 bases. J was trimmed by 0 bases and V by 8 bases; bases with no gene match: 3. This CDR3 region has 14 residues. CDR1 and CDR2 (germline): MNHEY, SVGAGI. In nucleotides, the CDR3 is TGTGCCAGCCGGGAGGGGACCTCCTACAATGAGCAGTTCTTC. This sequence encodes CASREGTSYNEQFF.

The chain is built from TRBV2 and TRBJ1-1, with D maybe TRBD1 (5 bases). V was clipped by 4 bases and J by 3 bases, with 12 bases between them. The CDR3 is made up of 14 amino acids. The germline V gene has CDR1 SNHLY and CDR2 FYNNEI. CDR3 in amino acids: CASSGGLGDTEAFF. The CDR3 nucleotides read TGTGCCAGCAGTGGGGGACTCGGGGACACTGAAGCTTTCTTT.

This CDR3 is CASGDFTLNTEAFF. The CDR3 coding sequence is TGTGCCAGCGGTGACTTTACCCTGAACACTGAAGCTTTCTTT. The V and J genes are TRBV7-9 and TRBJ1-1; D not certain. Germline V gene data show CDR1 as SEHNR and CDR2 as FQNEAQ (reference sequence). Trimming stripped 8 bases from V and 0 bases from J, with 13 bases between. The CDR3 sequence is 14 residues long.